This T cell receptor beta chain was found in a study of blood T cell repertoires in COVID-19. In the original processing: From reference gene primer amplification, estimates of nucleated cell counts were derived. TCRdb keeps only in-frame clones here, not all; method: immunoSEQ multiplex PCR. D and trimming come from the DNA, and the V and J calls and clone size come from that table. The data contain approximately 210,000 clones, approximately 80% of them singletons. Trimming removed 10 bases from V and 0 bases from J, with 18 bases in between. Germline CDR1 MNHEY, CDR2 SVGAGI. This CDR3 has 15 amino acids.

The chain links TRBV6-5 to TRBJ1-1, with TRBD1 as a possible D gene (6 bases). The source of this sequence is a man aged 25-45 years with active or convalescent COVID-19. Sequencing was carried out using peripheral blood. CDR3 amino acids: CATHRDARVNTEAFF. The CDR3 DNA reads as TGTGCCACTCACAGGGATGCTCGCGTGAACACTGAAGCTTTCTTT.